The 4 T cell receptor beta chains below come from one sample, sequenced in a study of post-analysis software for immune sequencing data. Unique molecular identifiers were present in the TCR beta cDNA libraries. TCRdb called the PCR reads again in MiXCR, with one record for every CDR3 protein. The sample gives about 460,000 distinct CDR3 sequences, over 35% of which show up once; around 10% is in the top ten. Study-wide results and limits: Patients used four to six TRBV segments, including TRBV5-6, TRBV5-1 and TRBV20-1, more often than controls.

The antigens of these receptors remain unknown. Sequenced input: blood. All receptors derive from a girl between 5 and 17 years old with multiple sclerosis.

With regard to this clonotype: At one end the junction does not follow the germline gene, possibly because of a read error. This chain links TRBV7-9 with TRBJ2-7; the match to TRBD2 covers 7 bases. The germline CDR1 and CDR2 sequences are SEHNR and FQNEAQ (reference sequence). This CDR3 contains 15 residues. The CDR3 reads CSSSYGLSGILEQYF. CDR3 bases: TGTTCCAGCAGCTACGGACTAAGCGGGATTCTCGAGCAGTACTTC.

This rearrangement joins TRBV5-1 to TRBJ2-5, with 8 bases fitting TRBD1. The length of the CDR3 is 14 residues. Germline lookup yields CDR1 SGHRS and CDR2 YFSETQ. Losses at the gene ends were 6 bases for V and 2 bases for J; bases not matched to a gene: 6. The CDR3 nucleotides read TGCGCCAGCAACGACAGGGGTATGCAAGAGACCCAGTACTTC. Its translation: CASNDRGMQETQYF. The variable domain in full, completed from reference TRBV5-1 and TRBJ2-5, reads KAGVTQTPRYLIKTRGQQVTLSCSPISGHRSVSWYQQTPGQGLQFLFEYFSETQRNKGNFPGRFSGRQFSNSRSEMNVSTLELGDSALYLCASNDRGMQETQYFGPGTRLLVL.

This clonotype was seen a single time. This sequence joins TRBV20-1 and TRBJ2-7, with 8 bases fitting TRBD1. V gave up 4 bases and J gave up 0 bases; unmatched junction bases: 11. Germline loops: CDR1 DFQATT, CDR2 SNEGSKA (reference sequence). The CDR3 has 16 residues. This chain's CDR3 is CSAKTSRDRTSYEQYF. The CDR3 region has the DNA TGCAGTGCTAAGACTTCCCGGGACAGGACCTCCTACGAGCAGTACTTC.

The rearrangement links TRBV20-1 to TRBJ2-1; 12 nucleotides line up with TRBD2. Germline assignment: CDR1 DFQATT and CDR2 SNEGSKA (reference sequence). The CDR3 contains 15 residues. Unmatched junction bases numbered 2, after V lost 1 base and J lost 4 bases. The chain's CDR3 is CSARGGLAGYNEQFF. As DNA, the CDR3 is TGCAGTGCTAGAGGGGGACTAGCGGGTTACAATGAGCAGTTCTTC.